Only one count was recorded for the clone carrying this TCR beta chain. Authors' processing steps: For nucleated cells, counts were estimated from reference gene primer amplification. The method was immunoSEQ multiplex PCR; TCRdb's version includes in-frame clones alone and lacks a portion of them. V and J calls and clone size are those listed in that table; D and trimming were worked out from the DNA. The sample holds 260,000 or so clones, under 90% seen once. This record belongs to a study of blood T cell repertoires in COVID-19. Across the whole study: Acute and convalescent COVID-19 samples came from the United States, Italy and Spain. PBMCs, B-cell-depleted T cells, or T cells were the source of the cDNA or gDNA that made up the material.

CDR1 PRHDT and CDR2 FYEKMQ come from the germline V gene (reference sequence). V was clipped by 5 bases and J by 10 bases; unmatched bases: 11. The CDR3 has 14 residues. Sequencing was done on a sample of peripheral blood. The receptor was isolated from a human donor in a cohort sampled during active COVID-19. The V and J genes are TRBV13 and TRBJ2-1; 7 positions agree with TRBD2. CDR3 DNA: TGTGCCAGCAGCCCGACTAGCACCTACCGGGAGCAGTTCTTC. This sequence encodes CASSPTSTYREQFF.